This entry is about one T cell receptor (beta chain). Its antigen is unidentified. RNA transcripts were the source from which TCR beta CDR3 regions were amplified. HTBI primers were employed in first-round RT-PCR, then a second-round multiplex PCR followed. TCRdb independently ran MiXCR on the multiplex PCR reads; one entry per CDR3 protein. This repertoire shows around 1.1 million distinct CDR3 sequences, 35% to 45% found once; its top ten account for around 10%. Germline V lookup: CDR1 SGDLS, CDR2 YYNGEE. V lost 2 bases and J lost 3; bases outside the gene matches: 8. CDR3 length: 15 amino acids. This sample stems from a study of Graves' ophthalmopathy and Graves' hyperthyroidism. Study-wide findings and caveats: Classification of ophthalmopathy versus stable hyperthyroidism by a 13-signature model yielded around 88% sensitivity and about 83% specificity.

The specimen was peripheral blood or thyroid tissue (not recorded which). The TCR comes from an adult man with Graves' hyperthyroidism. The J gene is TRBJ2-7, the V gene TRBV9, with 7 nucleotides matching TRBD2. CDR3 DNA sequence: TGTGCCAGCAGCGTCAGGGAATCGGGGGGCTACGAGCAGTACTTC. Translated, it gives CASSVRESGGYEQYF. The whole variable domain, remainder taken from reference TRBV9 and TRBJ2-7, is DSGVTQTPKHLITATGQRVTLRCSPRSGDLSVYWYQQSLDQGLQFLIQYYNGEERAKGNILERFSAQQFPDLHSELNLSSLELGDSALYFCASSVRESGGYEQYFGPGTRLTVT.